The 28 T cell receptor beta chains listed next were all sequenced from one sample in a study of ipilimumab plus nivolumab after autologous stem cell transplantation. The data were produced by immunoSEQ multiplex PCR, yet TCRdb's version contains in-frame clones alone and is incomplete. The sample yields 10,000 to 15,000 clones, roughly 73% seen once. This specimen was PBMCs, taken in a trial of ipilimumab plus nivolumab as post-transplant consolidation. These receptors were collected from a male donor with diffuse large B-cell lymphoma.

V is TRBV4-3 and J is TRBJ1-6; 7 bases map to TRBD1. This CDR3 is 17 amino acids long. Germline trimming cut 1 base from V and 0 bases from J; bases unmatched to any gene: 3. Germline lookup yields CDR1 LGHNA and CDR2 YSLEER. In DNA, the CDR3 is TGCGCCAGCAGCCAAGGGGACAGAAGCTCCTATAATTCACCCCTCCACTTT. Its translation: CASSQGDRSSYNSPLHF.

The chain recombines TRBV7-2 with TRBJ2-5; the D gene could be TRBD1 or TRBD2 (5 bases each). CDR3 size: 16 residues. The germline CDR1 and CDR2 sequences are SGHTA and FQGNSA. V was trimmed by 0 bases and J by 7 bases, leaving 18 bases between them. CDR3 protein: CASSLAVGTGIGTQYF. Written as DNA, the CDR3 is TGTGCCAGCAGCTTAGCGGTAGGGACCGGTATAGGGACCCAGTACTTC.

This CDR3 is CASSLDRGQGGYTF. The CDR3 nucleotides are TGTGCCAGCAGCTTAGACAGGGGGCAGGGTGGCTACACCTTC. The rearrangement uses TRBV7-9 and TRBJ1-2; 9 positions match TRBD1. Germline values: CDR1 SEHNR, CDR2 FQNEAQ (reference sequence). This CDR3 has 14 amino acids. After removal of 1 base from V and 7 bases from J, the junction contained 4 bases not matched to a gene.

The V and J genes are TRBV6-5 and TRBJ2-3; 10 positions agree with TRBD2. Germline V lookup: CDR1 MNHEY, CDR2 SVGAGI. V lost 0 bases, J lost 6 bases, and 6 bases stayed unmatched. This CDR3 has 16 amino acids. The CDR3 sequence: CASSYSGLAPRDTQYF. CDR3 nucleotide sequence: TGTGCCAGCAGTTACTCGGGACTAGCGCCTCGGGATACGCAGTATTTT.

This chain connects TRBV19 to TRBJ1-1, with TRBD1 identical over 10 bases. Germline values: CDR1 LNHDA, CDR2 SQIVND (reference sequence). V lost 5 bases to trimming and J lost 3 bases; unmatched junction nucleotides: 9. The CDR3 consists of 16 residues. The chain's CDR3 is CASSPRDRGGHTEAFF. Written as DNA, the CDR3 is TGTGCCAGTAGTCCCAGGGACAGGGGAGGACACACTGAAGCTTTCTTT.

This clone was picked up one time. This sequence joins TRBV11-3 and TRBJ2-2; no reliable D call. CDR3 size: 14 residues. V lost 6 bases and J lost 0, with 8 bases in between. CDR1 and CDR2 from the germline V gene are SGHNT and YENEEA. In DNA, the CDR3 is TGTGCCAGCAGTGGTACTCCGAACACCGGGGAGCTGTTTTTT. Protein: CASSGTPNTGELFF.

V usage is TRBV6-5 and J usage is TRBJ1-3; the match to TRBD1 covers 7 bases. Germline lookup yields CDR1 MNHEY and CDR2 SVGAGI. This CDR3 is 16 amino acids long. With 2 bases clipped from V and 2 bases from J, the junction kept 6 bases outside the gene matches. CDR3 protein: CASSYRTQGAGNTIYF. The CDR3 coding sequence is TGTGCCAGCAGTTACCGAACTCAGGGGGCTGGAAACACCATATATTTT.

This clone was detected a few times. The chain combines TRBV19 with TRBJ2-1; D is possibly TRBD1 or TRBD2 (5 bases each). The CDR3 is 13 residues long. Germline assignment: CDR1 LNHDA and CDR2 SQIVND (reference sequence). Trimming cost V 3 bases and J 6 bases, with 9 bases left between them. The DNA for the CDR3 is TGTGCCAGTAGTATGGGGACCACCAATGAGCAGTTCTTC. Amino acid sequence: CASSMGTTNEQFF.

V and J are TRBV29-1 and TRBJ2-3; TRBD2 matches 9 bases. Losses at the gene ends were 7 bases for V and 2 bases for J; bases not matched to a gene: 4. Germline V gene sequence: CDR1 SQVTM, CDR2 ANQGSEA. The CDR3 length is 13 residues. The CDR3 DNA reads TGCAGCGCAGCGGGGGGCTCCACAGATACGCAGTATTTT. It is translated as CSAAGGSTDTQYF.

The gene calls are TRBV11-2 and TRBJ2-3; 7 nucleotides match TRBD1. Trimming cost V 4 bases and J 4 bases; bases outside gene matches: 8. The CDR3 consists of 15 residues. CDR1 is SGHAT, CDR2 FQNNGV, per germline. CDR3 sequence reads: CASSSGQVGADTQYF. CDR3 in DNA: TGTGCCAGCAGCTCTGGACAGGTGGGCGCAGATACGCAGTATTTT.

This sequence joins TRBV5-1 and TRBJ2-7; 11 bases fit TRBD2. Trimming removed 0 bases from V and 0 bases from J; junction bases left unmatched: 11. The CDR3 extends over 19 amino acids. Germline assignment: CDR1 SGHRS and CDR2 YFSETQ. CDR3 in amino acids: CASSLEVGSGRASSYEQYF. The CDR3 coding sequence is TGCGCCAGCAGCTTGGAAGTGGGTAGCGGGAGGGCAAGCTCCTACGAGCAGTACTTC.

Worth noting for this clone: In the same sample, other DNA sequences code for this CDR3. The chain joins TRBV27 to TRBJ2-7; weak D call: TRBD2 (6 bases). The CDR3 totals 13 residues. The V and J ends lost 3 bases and 3 bases respectively, with 9 bases between them. Germline CDR1 reads MNHEY; CDR2 reads SMNVEV (reference sequence). The CDR3 reads CASSLGGVYEQYF. The CDR3 DNA reads as TGTGCCAGCAGTTTGGGGGGAGTCTACGAGCAGTACTTC.

The V call is TRBV19, the J call TRBJ1-5, with D hard to call. V shed 6 bases and J shed 10 bases, with 16 bases lying between them. The length of the CDR3 is 13 residues. Germline CDR1 LNHDA, CDR2 SQIVND (reference sequence). The CDR3 DNA follows: TGTGCCAGTAGGTTAGGAGGAAGGGAACCCCAGCATTTT. Its translation is CASRLGGREPQHF.

The rearrangement links TRBV27 to TRBJ2-2; 12 bases align to TRBD2. After removal of 6 bases from V and 7 bases from J, the junction contained 6 bases not matched to a gene. The length of the CDR3 is 15 residues. Germline loops: CDR1 MNHEY, CDR2 SMNVEV (reference sequence). This CDR3 is CASRRLAGDIGELFF. CDR3 nucleotides: TGTGCCAGCAGGAGACTAGCGGGAGATATCGGGGAGCTGTTTTTT.

V is TRBV4-1 and J is TRBJ2-5, with TRBD1 matching 12 bases. CDR1 MGHRA and CDR2 YSYEKL come from the germline V gene. J was trimmed by 5 bases and V by 8 bases; bases with no gene match: 12. The CDR3 sequence is 16 residues long. This CDR3 reads CASQPGTGGALETQYF. The CDR3 DNA reads as TGCGCCAGCCAACCCGGGACAGGGGGCGCACTGGAGACCCAGTACTTC.

The chain links TRBV29-1 to TRBJ2-3; 10 nucleotides align to TRBD1. The germline gives CDR1 SQVTM, CDR2 ANQGSEA. Unmatched junction bases numbered 24, after V lost 7 bases and J lost 5 bases. This CDR3 region has 19 residues. The CDR3 nucleotides read TGCAGCGCCTGGACTAATTTACCAGACAGGGGGCAAGGTAAAGATACGCAGTATTTT. Translating it yields CSAWTNLPDRGQGKDTQYF.

The V and J genes are TRBV4-3 and TRBJ2-7; a possible D gene is TRBD1 (5 bases). Per germline, CDR1 LGHNA and CDR2 YSLEER. V was shortened by 1 base and J by 4 bases, with 17 bases between the two germline ends. This CDR3 is built from 16 residues. CDR3 DNA sequence: TGCGCCAGCAGCCAAGGAGAAGACGCAGGGTTTTACGAGCAGTACTTC. The encoded protein is CASSQGEDAGFYEQYF.

The chain employs TRBV27 and TRBJ2-5, with 10 bases identical to TRBD1. The closer fit of TRBJ2-7 to the DNA end suggests the J call may be wrong. This CDR3 has 14 residues. Germline CDR1 reads MNHEY; CDR2 reads SMNVEV (reference sequence). CDR3: CASSRTGGSYEQYF. DNA of the CDR3: TGTGCCAGCAGTCGGACAGGGGGGTCCTACGAGCAGTACTTC.

The chain joins TRBV5-1 to TRBJ2-1; D possibly uses TRBD1 or TRBD2 (5 bases each). Germline loops: CDR1 SGHRS, CDR2 YFSETQ. V lost 3 bases, J lost 7 bases, and 8 bases lay in between. The CDR3 consists of 12 residues. CDR3 residues: CASSSGSNEQFF. The CDR3 DNA reads as TGCGCCAGCAGCTCAGGGAGTAATGAGCAGTTCTTC.

The chain recombines TRBV6-1 with TRBJ2-1; D may be TRBD2 (6 bases). Germline CDR1 is MNHNS and CDR2 is SASEGT. Deletions cut 6 bases from V and 4 bases from J, with 13 bases between. The CDR3 runs 14 residues. Written as DNA, the CDR3 is TGTGCCAGCAGCCTAAGGGACTCATACAATGAGCAGTTCTTC. It yields the protein CASSLRDSYNEQFF.

The J gene is TRBJ2-3, the V gene TRBV29-1; the match to TRBD1 covers 12 bases. V was clipped by 6 bases and J by 3 bases; unmatched bases: 4. CDR3 length: 14 amino acids. The germline V gene has CDR1 SQVTM and CDR2 ANQGSEA. The CDR3 coding sequence is TGCAGCGTCGGGACAGGGGGCAGGACAGATACGCAGTATTTT. It specifies CSVGTGGRTDTQYF.

The chain couples TRBV27 to TRBJ2-3, with TRBD2 matching over 7 bases. Germline CDR1 MNHEY, CDR2 SMNVEV (reference sequence). The ends lost 0 bases at V and 1 base at J; junction bases unmatched: 4. The length of the CDR3 is 16 residues. The CDR3 loop reads CASSLSRLAGTDTQYF. The CDR3 DNA is TGTGCCAGCAGTTTATCGCGGCTAGCGGGCACAGATACGCAGTATTTT.

This clone was seen only once. V and J are TRBV7-9 and TRBJ1-1, with TRBD1 identical over 7 bases. V lost 5 bases to trimming and J lost 1 base; unmatched junction nucleotides: 7. CDR3 length: 15 residues. In germline, CDR1 is SEHNR, CDR2 FQNEAQ (reference sequence). In nucleotides, the CDR3 is TGTGCCAGCAGCAAACAGGGGAGTGGGAACACTGAAGCTTTCTTT. It yields the protein CASSKQGSGNTEAFF.

The J gene is TRBJ2-1, the V gene TRBV5-4; D gene uncertain. This CDR3 has 14 amino acids. CDR1 and CDR2 from the germline V gene are SGHNT and YYREEE (reference sequence). The ends were cut back, 0 bases at V and 0 bases at J, with 4 bases in the middle. CDR3 DNA sequence: TGTGCCAGCAGCTTGGTAAGCTCCTACAATGAGCAGTTCTTC. It translates to CASSLVSSYNEQFF. The entire variable domain, with the rest obtained from reference TRBV5-4 and TRBJ2-1, is as follows: ETGVTQSPTHLIKTRGQQVTLRCSSQSGHNTVSWYQQALGQGPQFIFQYYREEENGRGNFPPRFSGLQFPNYSSELNVNALELDDSALYLCASSLVSSYNEQFFGPGTRLTVL.

This clone was recorded only once. The V and J genes are TRBV5-1 and TRBJ2-5, with TRBD2 as a possible D gene (5 bases). The germline V and J ends were trimmed by 0 bases and 4 bases, with 19 bases remaining between them. CDR1 is SGHRS and CDR2 is YFSETQ in the germline V gene. This CDR3 spans 17 amino acids. This CDR3 is CASSLGLLDPRRETQYF. CDR3 bases: TGCGCCAGCAGCTTGGGGCTACTAGACCCTAGGAGAGAGACCCAGTACTTC. Combining the CDR3 with reference TRBV5-1 and TRBJ2-5 gives the whole variable domain KAGVTQTPRYLIKTRGQQVTLSCSPISGHRSVSWYQQTPGQGLQFLFEYFSETQRNKGNFPGRFSGRQFSNSRSEMNVSTLELGDSALYLCASSLGLLDPRRETQYFGPGTRLLVL.

This clone turned up a few times. The chain employs TRBV6-5 and TRBJ1-6; D not resolved. This CDR3 comprises 14 residues. Germline V gene sequence: CDR1 MNHEY, CDR2 SVGAGI. The V end lost 6 bases, the J end lost 8 bases, and 14 bases lay between the germline ends. The CDR3 spells CASSVGPDDSPLHF. The CDR3 nucleotides are TGTGCCAGCAGCGTTGGGCCAGATGATTCACCCCTCCACTTT.

As regards this clone: In the same sample, other DNA sequences code for this CDR3. The rearrangement uses TRBV6-5 and TRBJ2-2; 7 bases match TRBD1. The CDR3 consists of 14 residues. The junction had 1 base not matched to a gene; V was cut back by 6 bases and J by 0 bases. Germline loops: CDR1 MNHEY, CDR2 SVGAGI. The CDR3 here is CASRGQANTGELFF. CDR3 nucleotide sequence: TGTGCCAGCAGAGGACAGGCGAACACCGGGGAGCTGTTTTTT.

This clone was picked up one time. The rearrangement links TRBV4-1 to TRBJ2-7; D not resolved. CDR3 size: 13 residues. The V gene's germline CDR1 is MGHRA and CDR2 YSYEKL. The ends were cut back, 3 bases at V and 3 bases at J, with 9 bases in the middle. CDR3 region: CASSHDQLYEQYF. The CDR3 coding sequence is TGCGCCAGCAGCCACGACCAACTCTACGAGCAGTACTTC.